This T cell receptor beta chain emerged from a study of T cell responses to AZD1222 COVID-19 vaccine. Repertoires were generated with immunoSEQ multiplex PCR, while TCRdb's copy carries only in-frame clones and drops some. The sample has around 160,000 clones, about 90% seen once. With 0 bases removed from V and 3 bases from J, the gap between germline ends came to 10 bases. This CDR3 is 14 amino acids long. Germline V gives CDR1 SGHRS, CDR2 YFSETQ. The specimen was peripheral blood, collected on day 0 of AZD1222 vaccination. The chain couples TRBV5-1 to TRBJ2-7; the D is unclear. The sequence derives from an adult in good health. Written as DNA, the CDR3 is TGCGCCAGCAGCTTGGTGGTGCTTAGCTACGAGCAGTACTTC. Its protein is CASSLVVLSYEQYF.